What follows is one TCR beta chain and its context. In the 2 weeks before study entry, exposed participants met a COVID-19 case, which was PCR-confirmed or clinician-diagnosed. This record belongs to a study of blood T cell repertoires in COVID-19. Whole-study context: Acute-phase and convalescent COVID-19 samples originated in the United States, Italy and Spain. T cells, B-cell-depleted T cells, or PBMCs supplied cDNA or gDNA.

Methods used by the authors: Scientists estimated how many nucleated cells there were by amplifying reference gene primers. Generated by immunoSEQ multiplex PCR, the TCRdb table keeps only in-frame clones and is missing some. Clone size and V and J calls were adopted from that table, with D and trimming inferred from the DNA. The sample carries 110,000 to 150,000 clones, about 84% recorded once. The germline V gene encodes CDR1 MNHEY and CDR2 SMNVEV (reference sequence). CDR3 length equals 12 residues. V lost 11 bases, J lost 0 bases, and 8 bases lay in between. The chain recombines TRBV27 with TRBJ2-1, with TRBD2 as a possible D gene (6 bases). The sample consisted of PBMCs or T cells enriched from blood (not recorded which). This clonotype was obtained from a woman younger than 35 who had been exposed to COVID-19. The CDR3 nucleotides read TGTGCCGGCGGGATCTCCTACAATGAGCAGTTCTTC. Its translation: CAGGISYNEQFF.